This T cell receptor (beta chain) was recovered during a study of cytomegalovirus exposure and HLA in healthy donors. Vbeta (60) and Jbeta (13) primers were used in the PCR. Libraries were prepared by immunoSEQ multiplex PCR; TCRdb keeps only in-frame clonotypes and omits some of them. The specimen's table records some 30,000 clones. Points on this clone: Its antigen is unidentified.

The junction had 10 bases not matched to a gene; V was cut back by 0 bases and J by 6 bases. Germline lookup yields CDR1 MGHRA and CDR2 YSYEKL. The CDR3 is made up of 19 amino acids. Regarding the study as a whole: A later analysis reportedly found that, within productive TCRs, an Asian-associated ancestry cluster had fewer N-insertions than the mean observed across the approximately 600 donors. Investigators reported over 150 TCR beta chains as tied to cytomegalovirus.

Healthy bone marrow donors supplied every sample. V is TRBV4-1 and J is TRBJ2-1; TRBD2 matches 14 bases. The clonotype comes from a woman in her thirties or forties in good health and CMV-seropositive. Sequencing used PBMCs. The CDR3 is CASSQEKGLAGEGGNEQFF. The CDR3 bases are TGCGCCAGCAGCCAAGAAAAGGGACTAGCGGGAGAAGGGGGCAATGAGCAGTTCTTC.